The rows below give T cell receptor beta chains drawn from one sample of a study of shared clonotypes between healthy human individuals. TCRdb keeps only in-frame clones here, not all; method: immunoSEQ multiplex PCR. The table has nearly 1 million clones, 70% to 85% seen once. The sample consisted of memory CD4+ T cells sorted from blood. The receptors here all came from a young man in good health. Each CDR3 is given with its conserved first and last residue. Fields, in order: clone size, J gene, D gene, V gene, CDR3 DNA, CDR3 protein. A D gene is named only where the DNA matches it firmly. Size values are once, few and many counts, or a class for expanded clones, and some rows have none.

clone_size: once
j_call: TRBJ2-3
d_call: .
v_call: TRBV12-2
cdr3_nt: TGTGCAAGTCGCTTAACAGGTGTTTCTAGCACAGATACGCAGTATTTT
cdr3_aa: CASRLTGVSSTDTQYF

clone_size: few
j_call: TRBJ2-3
d_call: .
v_call: TRBV6-5
cdr3_nt: TGTGCCAGCAGTTCAAGATTGGGAGATACGCAGTATTTT
cdr3_aa: CASSSRLGDTQYF

clone_size: .
j_call: TRBJ2-2
d_call: .
v_call: TRBV9
cdr3_nt: TGTGCCAGCAGCGTAGAAACAGAGAGCGGGGAGCTGTTTTTT
cdr3_aa: CASSVETESGELFF

clone_size: .
j_call: TRBJ2-7
d_call: .
v_call: TRBV9
cdr3_nt: TGTGCCAGCAGCGCGGGGTACGAGCAGTACTTC
cdr3_aa: CASSAGYEQYF

clone_size: .
j_call: TRBJ2-2
d_call: .
v_call: TRBV9
cdr3_nt: TGTGCCAGCAGCGTACGGACAGAGAACACCGGGGAGCTGTTTTTT
cdr3_aa: CASSVRTENTGELFF

clone_size: .
j_call: TRBJ2-7
d_call: .
v_call: TRBV7-9
cdr3_nt: TGTGCCAGCAGCTTAGGGTACGCAGGCGGCGGGGCCCAGTACGAGCAGTACTTC
cdr3_aa: CASSLGYAGGGAQYEQYF

clone_size: few
j_call: TRBJ2-5
d_call: .
v_call: TRBV7-9
cdr3_nt: TGTGCCAGCAGCTTTCAAGGGAGTCCCCAAGAGACCCAGTACTTC
cdr3_aa: CASSFQGSPQETQYF

clone_size: .
j_call: TRBJ2-1
d_call: TRBD2
v_call: TRBV5-8
cdr3_nt: TGTGCCAGCAGCTTGGATCCGGGGGGGAATGAGCAGTTCTTC
cdr3_aa: CASSLDPGGNEQFF

clone_size: .
j_call: TRBJ2-2
d_call: .
v_call: TRBV5-5
cdr3_nt: TGTGCCAGCAGCTTGGCGGGTACCGGGGAGCTGTTTTTT
cdr3_aa: CASSLAGTGELFF

clone_size: .
j_call: TRBJ1-4
d_call: .
v_call: TRBV2
cdr3_nt: TGTGCCAGCGCAAATGAGATGACTAATGAAAAACTGTTTTTT
cdr3_aa: CASANEMTNEKLFF

clone_size: .
j_call: TRBJ2-5
d_call: .
v_call: TRBV5-1
cdr3_nt: TGCGCCAGCACCGCGACGCAGGGTAAAGAGACCCAGTACTTC
cdr3_aa: CASTATQGKETQYF

clone_size: .
j_call: TRBJ2-5
d_call: TRBD2
v_call: TRBV15
cdr3_nt: TGTGCCACCAGCGGGACTAGCGGGTTCGGGGAGACCCAGTACTTC
cdr3_aa: CATSGTSGFGETQYF

clone_size: .
j_call: TRBJ2-7
d_call: TRBD2
v_call: TRBV28
cdr3_nt: TGTGCCAGCTCACGGAGCGGGGGGGTCTCCTACGAGCAGTACTTC
cdr3_aa: CASSRSGGVSYEQYF

clone_size: .
j_call: TRBJ2-7
d_call: TRBD2
v_call: TRBV6-5
cdr3_nt: TGTGCCAGCAGACCGACTAGCGGGAGCTACGAGCAGTACTTC
cdr3_aa: CASRPTSGSYEQYF

clone_size: .
j_call: TRBJ1-2
d_call: TRBD1
v_call: TRBV28
cdr3_nt: TGTGCCAGCAGCAGACAGGGTTGGGGCTACACCTTC
cdr3_aa: CASSRQGWGYTF

clone_size: .
j_call: TRBJ2-1
d_call: .
v_call: TRBV7-3
cdr3_nt: TGTGCCAGCAGCCCTACTCATGGCTCCTACAATGAGCAGTTCTTC
cdr3_aa: CASSPTHGSYNEQFF

clone_size: .
j_call: TRBJ2-7
d_call: .
v_call: TRBV30
cdr3_nt: TGTGCCTGGAGTTCTACCCGGGAGTTCTACGAGCAGTACTTC
cdr3_aa: CAWSSTREFYEQYF

clone_size: .
j_call: TRBJ2-1
d_call: TRBD2
v_call: TRBV10-3
cdr3_nt: TGTGCCATCAGTGCGGCGCGGGAGATAGGTGAGCAGTTCTTC
cdr3_aa: CAISAAREIGEQFF

clone_size: .
j_call: TRBJ1-1
d_call: .
v_call: TRBV29-1
cdr3_nt: TGCAGCGTTGACGTAGTTGACACTGAAGCTTTCTTT
cdr3_aa: CSVDVVDTEAFF

clone_size: many
j_call: TRBJ2-2
d_call: .
v_call: TRBV5-1
cdr3_nt: TGCGCCAGCAGCCTGAACACCGGGGAGCTGTTTTTT
cdr3_aa: CASSLNTGELFF

clone_size: .
j_call: TRBJ1-2
d_call: .
v_call: TRBV28
cdr3_nt: TGTGCCAGCAGTGGGGAGGGTAGGGGTTTTAACTATGGCTACACCTTC
cdr3_aa: CASSGEGRGFNYGYTF

clone_size: .
j_call: TRBJ1-1
d_call: TRBD1
v_call: TRBV6-5
cdr3_nt: TGTGCCAGTACGGGACAGCTGAACACTGAAGCTTTCTTT
cdr3_aa: CASTGQLNTEAFF

clone_size: few
j_call: TRBJ2-3
d_call: .
v_call: TRBV5-1
cdr3_nt: TGCGCCAGCAAACAGGGTCAGGTAACAGATACGCAGTATTTT
cdr3_aa: CASKQGQVTDTQYF

clone_size: .
j_call: TRBJ2-2
d_call: TRBD2
v_call: TRBV19
cdr3_nt: TGTGCCAGTAGGCTAGCGGAGGGGAACACCGGGGAGCTGTTTTTT
cdr3_aa: CASRLAEGNTGELFF

clone_size: .
j_call: TRBJ2-7
d_call: .
v_call: TRBV18
cdr3_nt: TGTGCCAGCTCACCTAGGTCTAGCCCTGAAAGGGAGTACTTC
cdr3_aa: CASSPRSSPEREYF

clone_size: .
j_call: TRBJ2-7
d_call: .
v_call: TRBV20-1
cdr3_nt: TGCAGTGCTAAACTTTCCTACGAGCAGTACTTC
cdr3_aa: CSAKLSYEQYF

clone_size: .
j_call: TRBJ2-3
d_call: .
v_call: TRBV5-1
cdr3_nt: TGCGCCAGCAGCTTCCCCCCGGGAACAGATACGCAGTATTTT
cdr3_aa: CASSFPPGTDTQYF

clone_size: .
j_call: TRBJ1-5
d_call: .
v_call: TRBV2
cdr3_nt: TGTGCCAGCAGTGGGGGCCTTCATCAGCCCCAGCATTTT
cdr3_aa: CASSGGLHQPQHF

clone_size: few
j_call: TRBJ2-3
d_call: .
v_call: TRBV6-5
cdr3_nt: TGTGCCAGCAGTTACTCGAGTCAAGGAACGCAGTATTTT
cdr3_aa: CASSYSSQGTQYF

clone_size: once
j_call: TRBJ2-1
d_call: .
v_call: TRBV4-3
cdr3_nt: TGCGCCAGCAGCCAAGATCTCTGGGGTCCACCGGGGGCTGAGCAGTTCTTC
cdr3_aa: CASSQDLWGPPGAEQFF

clone_size: .
j_call: TRBJ2-3
d_call: .
v_call: TRBV5-1
cdr3_nt: TGCGCCAGCAGGGGGTTGGACTTAAACACAGATACGCAGTATTTT
cdr3_aa: CASRGLDLNTDTQYF

clone_size: .
j_call: TRBJ1-5
d_call: .
v_call: TRBV6-6
cdr3_nt: TGTGCCAGCAGTTACTCGGCTAGCGAGCCCCAGCATTTT
cdr3_aa: CASSYSASEPQHF

clone_size: .
j_call: TRBJ1-1
d_call: .
v_call: TRBV10-1
cdr3_nt: TGCGCCAGCAAGGGCCAAACGAACACTGAAGCTTTCTTT
cdr3_aa: CASKGQTNTEAFF

clone_size: once
j_call: TRBJ2-7
d_call: TRBD2
v_call: TRBV5-1
cdr3_nt: TGCGCCAGCAGCTTGGCCGGAGTTCGGCTAGCGGGAGGGGGTCGGGAGCAGTACTTC
cdr3_aa: CASSLAGVRLAGGGREQYF

clone_size: .
j_call: TRBJ2-1
d_call: TRBD1
v_call: TRBV2
cdr3_nt: TGTGCCAGCAGGTTAAGTGGGACAGGGTTACTCAATGAGCAGTTCTTC
cdr3_aa: CASRLSGTGLLNEQFF

clone_size: .
j_call: TRBJ2-7
d_call: TRBD2
v_call: TRBV5-4
cdr3_nt: TGTGCCAGCAGCTTGGAACTAGCGGGCTCCTACGAGCAGTACTTC
cdr3_aa: CASSLELAGSYEQYF

clone_size: .
j_call: TRBJ2-1
d_call: .
v_call: TRBV4-2
cdr3_nt: TGTGCCAGCAGCCAAGATGGGGTGGGGGAGCAGTTCTTC
cdr3_aa: CASSQDGVGEQFF

clone_size: .
j_call: TRBJ2-3
d_call: .
v_call: TRBV7-9
cdr3_nt: TGTGCCAGCAGCACAGGGGGGGTAGGCACAGATACGCAGTATTTT
cdr3_aa: CASSTGGVGTDTQYF

clone_size: .
j_call: TRBJ2-3
d_call: .
v_call: TRBV15
cdr3_nt: TGTGCCACCAGCATTGGGGCACAAAACACAGATACGCAGTATTTT
cdr3_aa: CATSIGAQNTDTQYF

clone_size: .
j_call: TRBJ1-3
d_call: .
v_call: TRBV11-2
cdr3_nt: TGTGCCAGCAGCTTAGATCGCGTTGAGGGCTCTGGAAACACCATATATTTT
cdr3_aa: CASSLDRVEGSGNTIYF

clone_size: .
j_call: TRBJ1-3
d_call: .
v_call: TRBV4-1
cdr3_nt: TGCGCCAGCAGCCAACCCCGGCGGGAAGGGACTGGAAACACCATATATTTT
cdr3_aa: CASSQPRREGTGNTIYF

clone_size: few
j_call: TRBJ1-4
d_call: .
v_call: TRBV4-1
cdr3_nt: TGCGCCAGCAGCCAAGGGGGGGTTTTGGGTAATGAAAAACTGTTTTTT
cdr3_aa: CASSQGGVLGNEKLFF

clone_size: .
j_call: TRBJ2-1
d_call: TRBD2
v_call: TRBV5-4
cdr3_nt: TGTGCCAGCAGCTTGGGCAAGCGGGGGGGCATTGAGCAGTTCTTC
cdr3_aa: CASSLGKRGGIEQFF

clone_size: .
j_call: TRBJ1-3
d_call: .
v_call: TRBV5-8
cdr3_nt: TGTGCCAGCAGCTTGGCGCTTGGCTCTGGAAACACCATATATTTT
cdr3_aa: CASSLALGSGNTIYF

clone_size: .
j_call: TRBJ2-3
d_call: .
v_call: TRBV4-1
cdr3_nt: TGCGCCAGCAGCCAAGACCCGAGCGGTACTGATACGCAGTATTTT
cdr3_aa: CASSQDPSGTDTQYF

clone_size: .
j_call: TRBJ1-6
d_call: TRBD1
v_call: TRBV2
cdr3_nt: TGTGCCAGCAGTAAAGACAGGGGGGATTCACCCCTCCACTTT
cdr3_aa: CASSKDRGDSPLHF

clone_size: .
j_call: TRBJ2-7
d_call: .
v_call: TRBV6-1
cdr3_nt: TGTGCCAGCTCGAGGGGGGACAGTTCCTACGAGCAGTACTTC
cdr3_aa: CASSRGDSSYEQYF

clone_size: .
j_call: TRBJ2-7
d_call: TRBD1
v_call: TRBV27
cdr3_nt: TGTGCCAGCAGTCCTAATGGGGGGGCCGGGACAGGGCTAACCTACGAGCAGTACTTC
cdr3_aa: CASSPNGGAGTGLTYEQYF

clone_size: .
j_call: TRBJ1-3
d_call: .
v_call: TRBV6-6
cdr3_nt: TGTGCCAGCTCTCCGGACGGTGGAGGGTCTGGAAACACCATATATTTT
cdr3_aa: CASSPDGGGSGNTIYF

clone_size: once
j_call: TRBJ2-6
d_call: .
v_call: TRBV5-1
cdr3_nt: TGCGCCAGCAGCTTGGCCGCTGGGGCCAACGTCCTGACTTTC
cdr3_aa: CASSLAAGANVLTF

clone_size: .
j_call: TRBJ2-7
d_call: TRBD1
v_call: TRBV5-1
cdr3_nt: TGCGCCAGCAGCTTGGCCTCGGGACAGGGCTACTACGAGCAGTACTTC
cdr3_aa: CASSLASGQGYYEQYF

clone_size: few
j_call: TRBJ1-1
d_call: .
v_call: TRBV30
cdr3_nt: TGTGCCTGGAGTAAACAGGGGAACACTGAAGCTTTCTTT
cdr3_aa: CAWSKQGNTEAFF

clone_size: .
j_call: TRBJ2-3
d_call: TRBD1
v_call: TRBV5-1
cdr3_nt: TGCGCCAGCAGCCCCGGGACAGGGGGTTCCAGTACGCAGTATTTT
cdr3_aa: CASSPGTGGSSTQYF

clone_size: .
j_call: TRBJ2-4
d_call: TRBD1
v_call: TRBV7-9
cdr3_nt: TGTGCCAGCAGCCCGACAGGGGTGAGGGGCATTCAGTACTTC
cdr3_aa: CASSPTGVRGIQYF

clone_size: .
j_call: TRBJ2-2
d_call: .
v_call: TRBV2
cdr3_nt: TGTGCCAGCAGTGGTGAAAAGGTCCAAGGGGAGTTGTTTTTT
cdr3_aa: CASSGEKVQGELFF

clone_size: .
j_call: TRBJ2-2
d_call: .
v_call: TRBV4-3
cdr3_nt: TGCGCCAGCAGCCAAGGTCCCCTAACCGGGGAGCTGTTTTTT
cdr3_aa: CASSQGPLTGELFF

clone_size: .
j_call: TRBJ1-4
d_call: .
v_call: TRBV21-1
cdr3_nt: TGTGCCAGCAGCAAAGACAGGGGGGTTGAAAAACTGTTTTTT
cdr3_aa: CASSKDRGVEKLFF